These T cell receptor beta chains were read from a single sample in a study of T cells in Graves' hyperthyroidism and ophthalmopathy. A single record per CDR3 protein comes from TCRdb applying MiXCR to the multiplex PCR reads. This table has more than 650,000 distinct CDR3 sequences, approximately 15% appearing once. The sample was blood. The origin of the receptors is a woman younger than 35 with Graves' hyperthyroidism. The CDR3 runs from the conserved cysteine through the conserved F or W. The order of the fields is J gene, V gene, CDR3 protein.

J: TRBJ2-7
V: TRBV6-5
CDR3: CASSYRMDSYEQYF

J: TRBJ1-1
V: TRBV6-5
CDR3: CASSSLDGNTEAFF

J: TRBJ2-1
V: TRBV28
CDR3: CASWGGDNEQFF

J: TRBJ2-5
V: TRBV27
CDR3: CASRPAPQETQYF

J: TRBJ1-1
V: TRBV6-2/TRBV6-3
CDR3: CASSYSTGGAFF

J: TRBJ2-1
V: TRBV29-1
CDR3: CSVTLGSFFLSEQFF

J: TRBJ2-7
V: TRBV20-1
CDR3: CSARLPGTHRSAEDEQYF

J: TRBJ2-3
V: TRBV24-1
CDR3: CATSERRSTDTQYF

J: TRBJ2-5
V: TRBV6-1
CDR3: CASSEDVVRGETQYF

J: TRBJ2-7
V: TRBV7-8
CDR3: CASSSYRSRDYEQYF

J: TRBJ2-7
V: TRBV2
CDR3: CASSSGPDSYEQYF

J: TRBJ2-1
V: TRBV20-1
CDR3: CSAWDPTMKQFF

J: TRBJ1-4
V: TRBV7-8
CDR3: CASSRDGPREKLFF

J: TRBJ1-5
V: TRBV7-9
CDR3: CASSPADIRGDQPQHF

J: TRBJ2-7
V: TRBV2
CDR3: CASRDSYYEQYF

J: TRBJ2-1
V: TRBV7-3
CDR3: CASGGGDGRAYNEQFF

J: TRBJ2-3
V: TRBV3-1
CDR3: CASSQDGWGSTDTQYF